The 26 T cell receptor beta chains in this list originate from one sample, sequenced in a study of CD4 T cells in relation to SARS-CoV-2 and coronaviruses. Antigens of these TCRs are unknown. Generated by immunoSEQ multiplex PCR, the TCRdb table keeps only in-frame clones and is missing some. The table records some 40,000 clones, 77% of them present only once. The sample comprised memory CD4+ T cells from PBMCs, cultured in vitro. The receptor set was obtained from an adult with COVID-19.

This rearrangement joins TRBV7-2 to TRBJ2-3, with TRBD2 matching 7 bases. V shed 7 bases and J 4 bases; nucleotides not matched to a gene: 17. Per germline, CDR1 SGHTA and CDR2 FQGNSA. The CDR3 consists of 17 residues. CDR3 region: CASTLRTSSRRPDTQYF. CDR3 bases: TGTGCCAGCACCCTCCGGACTAGTTCGAGGAGGCCAGATACGCAGTATTTT.

This clone occurred a few times. V usage is TRBV5-1 and J usage is TRBJ2-1; 10 nucleotides line up with TRBD2. Trimming took 3 bases from V and 3 from J; bases not matched to a gene: 3. Per germline, CDR1 SGHRS and CDR2 YFSETQ. The CDR3 is 15 residues long. CDR3 coding DNA: TGCGCCAGCAGCTCCGGGACTAGCGACTACAATGAGCAGTTCTTC. This translates into CASSSGTSDYNEQFF.

The chain employs TRBV10-3 and TRBJ2-2; 10 bases align to TRBD1. The length of the CDR3 is 15 residues. CDR1 and CDR2 (germline): ENHRY, SYGVKD. The V and J ends lost 6 bases and 2 bases, in that order; junction bases with no gene match: 3. In DNA, the CDR3 is TGTGCCATCAGGAGACAGGGGGCAAACACCGGGGAGCTGTTTTTT. Protein product: CAIRRQGANTGELFF.

The chain links TRBV7-9 to TRBJ2-7; D possibly corresponds to TRBD1 (5 bases). V was clipped by 5 bases and J by 3 bases, with 11 bases between them. The germline V gene has CDR1 SEHNR and CDR2 FQNEAQ (reference sequence). The length of the CDR3 is 13 residues. CDR3 protein: CASSPGQLYEQYF. CDR3 sequence (DNA): TGTGCCAGCAGCCCAGGACAACTCTACGAGCAGTACTTC.

V usage is TRBV2 and J usage is TRBJ2-3, with 9 nucleotides matching TRBD2. Germline CDR1 and CDR2: SNHLY and FYNNEI. The V gene end was trimmed by 4 bases and the J gene end by 4 bases; junction bases not matched to a gene: 6. The CDR3 covers 15 residues. CDR3 bases: TGTGCCAGCAGTGGCGCTAGCGGGACCGCAGATACGCAGTATTTT. This sequence encodes CASSGASGTADTQYF.

Only a few counts were recorded for this clone. This chain connects TRBV9 to TRBJ1-5, with 11 bases lining up with TRBD1. The V segment lost 0 bases and the J segment 7 bases; nucleotides outside the gene matches: 3. The CDR3 covers 15 residues. Germline CDR1 is SGDLS and CDR2 is YYNGEE. The CDR3 DNA reads TGTGCCAGCAGCGTAGGGGACAGGGGGTCCCAGCCCCAGCATTTT. Amino acid sequence: CASSVGDRGSQPQHF. The variable domain in full, with the rest retrieved from reference TRBV9 and TRBJ1-5, is DSGVTQTPKHLITATGQRVTLRCSPRSGDLSVYWYQQSLDQGLQFLIQYYNGEERAKGNILERFSAQQFPDLHSELNLSSLELGDSALYFCASSVGDRGSQPQHFGDGTRLSIL.

The sample holds a few counts of this clone. The chain employs TRBV11-2 and TRBJ1-1; possible D gene TRBD1, 6 bases. V lost 6 bases and J lost 7, with 21 bases in between. Germline lookup yields CDR1 SGHAT and CDR2 FQNNGV. The CDR3 has 15 residues. The chain's CDR3 is CASSPAPATGGEAFF. The CDR3 DNA follows: TGTGCCAGCAGTCCCGCTCCGGCGACAGGAGGTGAAGCTTTCTTT.

In nucleotides, the CDR3 is TGTGCCAGCAGTTTAATTTGGCTACAGGGAAAAGAGACCCAGTACTTC. It codes for CASSLIWLQGKETQYF. The chain links TRBV28 to TRBJ2-5, with a tentative D call TRBD1 (6 bases). Per germline, CDR1 MDHEN and CDR2 SYDVKM. V shed 2 bases and J shed 3 bases, with 16 bases lying between them. The CDR3 consists of 16 residues.

The chain links TRBV3-1 (or the pseudogene TRBV3-2) to TRBJ2-2; TRBD1 matches at 12 bases. The germline V gene has CDR1 LGHDT and CDR2 YNNKEL (reference sequence). V was pared by 1 base and J by 6 bases, with 12 bases of the junction left unmatched. The CDR3 has 19 amino acids. The CDR3 loop reads CASSQVLLPGTGGPGELFF. The CDR3 DNA reads as TGTGCCAGCAGCCAAGTCCTCTTACCCGGGACAGGGGGCCCCGGGGAGCTGTTTTTT.

This clone showed up just a few times. The chain is built from TRBV7-2 and TRBJ2-1; D not resolved. The V and J ends lost 3 bases and 9 bases respectively, with 12 bases between them. Germline loops: CDR1 SGHTA, CDR2 FQGNSA. The CDR3 extends over 13 amino acids. CDR3 protein: CASSFSPSFEQFF. The CDR3 bases are TGTGCCAGCAGCTTTAGCCCCTCCTTTGAGCAGTTCTTC. Full variable domain (remainder filled in from reference TRBV7-2 and TRBJ2-1): GAGVSQSPSNKVTEKGKDVELRCDPISGHTALYWYRQSLGQGLEFLIYFQGNSAPDKSGLPSDRFSAERTGGSVSTLTIQRTQQEDSAVYLCASSFSPSFEQFFGPGTRLTVL.

This clone was counted between two and nine times. This chain links TRBV28 with TRBJ1-6; the D gene is possibly TRBD1 (6 bases). The CDR3 loop spans 16 amino acids. Looked up from germline, CDR1 is MDHEN and CDR2 is SYDVKM. Trimming removed 2 bases at V and 10 bases at J, with 18 bases between. The CDR3 nucleotides read TGTGCCAGCAGTTTACCCTACAGGGACATTGACTCACCCCTCCACTTT. Protein: CASSLPYRDIDSPLHF.

CDR3 loop: CASSLEYGELFF. In nucleotides, the CDR3 is TGTGCCAGCAGCTTGGAGTACGGGGAGCTGTTTTTT. The V call is TRBV5-4, the J call TRBJ2-2, with D unresolved. The CDR3 contains 12 residues. Germline loops: CDR1 SGHNT, CDR2 YYREEE (reference sequence). The germline V and J ends were trimmed by 0 bases and 7 bases, with 4 bases remaining between them. Using reference TRBV5-4 and TRBJ2-2 for the parts outside the CDR3, the full variable domain is ETGVTQSPTHLIKTRGQQVTLRCSSQSGHNTVSWYQQALGQGPQFIFQYYREEENGRGNFPPRFSGLQFPNYSSELNVNALELDDSALYLCASSLEYGELFFGEGSRLTVL.

The V gene is TRBV5-1, the J gene TRBJ2-2; 9 nucleotides agree with TRBD2. This CDR3 has 19 residues. The V and J ends lost 0 bases and 1 base, in that order; junction bases with no gene match: 10. In germline, CDR1 is SGHRS, CDR2 YFSETQ. The CDR3 region has the DNA TGCGCCAGCAGCTTGGGGGGGACCGGGACTAGCTGGAACACCGGGGAGCTGTTTTTT. Encoded protein: CASSLGGTGTSWNTGELFF.

The chain has TRBV4-2 and TRBJ2-7; D gene uncertain. The CDR3 totals 16 residues. V dropped 0 bases and J dropped 3 bases, with 15 bases sitting between them. Per the germline V gene, CDR1 is LGHNA and CDR2 is YNFKEQ. CDR3 coding DNA: TGTGCCAGCAGCCAAGATTCATCTAGATACGGCTACGAGCAGTACTTC. Protein sequence: CASSQDSSRYGYEQYF.

V and J are TRBV10-3 and TRBJ2-7, with 7 bases that match TRBD1. The germline V gene has CDR1 ENHRY and CDR2 SYGVKD. V lost 2 bases, J lost 6 bases, and 4 bases stayed unmatched. The CDR3 extends over 13 amino acids. The CDR3 sequence is CAISESDRAEQYF. The CDR3 nucleotides read TGTGCCATCAGTGAGAGCGACAGGGCCGAGCAGTACTTC.

The V gene is TRBV19, the J gene TRBJ1-1; D not certain. V was trimmed by 5 bases and J by 3 bases, leaving 10 bases between them. Germline V gives CDR1 LNHDA, CDR2 SQIVND (reference sequence). The CDR3 has 13 amino acids. DNA of the CDR3: TGTGCCAGTAGTTCCCTGAGGTACACTGAAGCTTTCTTT. Translation: CASSSLRYTEAFF.

The V call is TRBV18, the J call TRBJ2-7, with D uncertain. Trimming removed 3 bases at V and 4 bases at J, with 19 bases between. The CDR3 has 16 amino acids. CDR1 is KGHSH and CDR2 is LQKENI in the germline V gene. Here the CDR3 reads CASSPTRAPNIYEQYF. DNA for the CDR3: TGTGCCAGCTCACCTACCCGGGCCCCGAACATATACGAGCAGTACTTC.

This chain joins TRBV5-4 and TRBJ2-7; 10 bases agree with TRBD2. This CDR3 spans 15 amino acids. The germline V gene has CDR1 SGHNT and CDR2 YYREEE (reference sequence). V lost 0 bases and J lost 6; bases outside the gene matches: 6. CDR3 residues: CASSLALAGVGEQYF. Written as DNA, the CDR3 is TGTGCCAGCAGCTTGGCTCTAGCGGGAGTGGGCGAGCAGTACTTC. The whole variable domain, filled in from reference TRBV5-4 and TRBJ2-7, reads ETGVTQSPTHLIKTRGQQVTLRCSSQSGHNTVSWYQQALGQGPQFIFQYYREEENGRGNFPPRFSGLQFPNYSSELNVNALELDDSALYLCASSLALAGVGEQYFGPGTRLTVT.

The chain links TRBV19 to TRBJ2-5; D is uncertain. The length of the CDR3 is 12 residues. The germline gives CDR1 LNHDA, CDR2 SQIVND (reference sequence). V lost 6 bases to trimming and J lost 0 bases, with 5 bases between them. The CDR3: CASSSYQETQYF. CDR3 in DNA: TGTGCCAGTAGCTCGTACCAAGAGACCCAGTACTTC. Full variable domain (outside the CDR3, taken from reference TRBV19 and TRBJ2-5): DGGITQSPKYLFRKEGQNVTLSCEQNLNHDAMYWYRQDPGQGLRLIYYSQIVNDFQKGDIAEGYSVSREKKESFPLTVTSAQKNPTAFYLCASSSYQETQYFGPGTRLLVL.

This chain uses TRBV6-1 with TRBJ1-2; D possibly corresponds to TRBD1 (5 bases). CDR1 and CDR2 (germline): MNHNS, SASEGT. The CDR3 is 14 residues long. Trimming took off 2 bases at V and 4 bases at J, with 11 bases between the two ends. The chain's CDR3 is CASSEIGGGYGYTF. The CDR3 DNA is TGTGCCAGCAGTGAAATCGGCGGGGGCTATGGCTACACCTTC.

The chain uses TRBV4-1 and TRBJ2-5; tentatively, D is TRBD2 (7 bases). The CDR3 is 15 residues long. The ends were cut back, 1 base at V and 5 bases at J, with 14 bases in the middle. CDR1 is MGHRA, CDR2 YSYEKL, per germline. The chain's CDR3 is CASSQGAQGGETQYF. CDR3 nucleotide sequence: TGCGCCAGCAGCCAAGGCGCACAGGGAGGGGAGACCCAGTACTTC.

V usage is TRBV7-7 and J usage is TRBJ2-1; 7 bases line up with TRBD2. Germline V lookup: CDR1 SSHAT, CDR2 FNYEAQ (reference sequence). Trimming cost V 1 base and J 10 bases; bases outside gene matches: 1. This CDR3 has 12 amino acids. CDR3 loop: CASSLVGGEQFF. CDR3 DNA: TGTGCCAGCAGCTTAGTCGGGGGGGAGCAGTTCTTC.

This clone occurred a few times. The genes are TRBV19 and TRBJ2-1; D remains unclear. The length of the CDR3 is 17 residues. Trimming removed 0 bases at V and 0 bases at J, with 12 bases between. Germline loops: CDR1 LNHDA, CDR2 SQIVND (reference sequence). The CDR3 here is CASSIDPLGPSYNEQFF. The CDR3 DNA is TGTGCCAGTAGTATAGATCCCTTGGGCCCCTCCTACAATGAGCAGTTCTTC.

The chain has TRBV5-1 and TRBJ2-3, with D perhaps TRBD1 (5 bases). Germline V gives CDR1 SGHRS, CDR2 YFSETQ. The CDR3 runs to 14 residues. Trimming shortened V by 6 bases and J by 1 base, and 12 bases separated the two germline ends. The CDR3 loop reads CASNFQGGTDTQYF. The CDR3 region has the DNA TGCGCCAGCAACTTCCAGGGCGGCACAGATACGCAGTATTTT.

The V and J genes are TRBV7-9 and TRBJ2-1, with D possibly matching TRBD2 (6 bases). CDR3 length equals 16 residues. V dropped 7 bases and J dropped 0 bases, with 16 bases sitting between them. The V gene's germline CDR1 is SEHNR and CDR2 FQNEAQ (reference sequence). CDR3 protein: CASITSPKSSYNEQFF. The DNA for the CDR3 is TGTGCCAGCATCACTAGCCCAAAGAGCTCCTACAATGAGCAGTTCTTC.

V is TRBV28 and J is TRBJ1-4; weak D call: TRBD1 (6 bases). The CDR3 covers 16 residues. Germline V lookup: CDR1 MDHEN, CDR2 SYDVKM. Trimming stripped 5 bases from V and 5 bases from J, with 18 bases between. CDR3 protein: CASSVRGTRDNEKLFF. CDR3 in DNA: TGTGCCAGCAGTGTAAGAGGGACAAGAGACAATGAAAAACTGTTTTTT.